Sequencing of this T cell receptor beta chain was carried out in a study of cytomegalovirus exposure and HLA in healthy donors. Regarding the study as a whole: As a later analysis showed, a missense DCLRE1C variant was linked to trimming of TCR beta V- and J-genes. Later analysis showed TCR association rates varying by HLA locus, highest for DRB1 and lowest for HLA-C. TCR beta chains associated with HLA were, in a later analysis, more clonally expanded than equally common others.

This clone was seen a few times. Its antigen is still unknown. PCR amplification relied on 60 Vbeta primers (plus 13 Jbeta primers). TCRdb's copy holds only in-frame clones and misses some; the assay was immunoSEQ multiplex PCR. The sample holds about 160,000 clones, roughly three quarters seen once. The CDR3 has 12 amino acids. The germline V and J ends were trimmed by 6 bases and 4 bases, with 10 bases remaining between them. Germline V CDR1 and CDR2: MDHEN, SYDVKM. The specimen was PBMCs. The chain carries TRBV28 and TRBJ2-7; D ambiguous. The sequence was obtained from a man younger than 30 in good health and CMV-seropositive. CDR3 nucleotides: TGTGCCAGCAGGCACGCGGCATACGAGCAGTACTTC. Translated: CASRHAAYEQYF.